These 5 T cell receptor beta chains were sequenced from one sample in a study of OX40 agonist ivuxolimab in advanced cancers. Produced via immunoSEQ multiplex PCR; TCRdb's table is partial and in-frame only. The sample records tens of thousands of clones, 88% being singletons. Specimen: CD4+ or CD8+ T cells sorted from blood, collected in a trial of the OX40 agonist ivuxolimab. These receptor sequences come from an adult with an advanced solid tumor such as melanoma, head and neck, liver or kidney cancer.

CDR3 nucleotide sequence: TGTGCCAGCAGCGTAGGCAGGGGCGACACCGGGGAGCTGTTTTTT. It is translated as CASSVGRGDTGELFF. The genes are TRBV9 and TRBJ2-2, with a weak D call TRBD1 (6 bases). Germline V gives CDR1 SGDLS, CDR2 YYNGEE. Trimming pared 0 bases from V and 3 bases from J, leaving 9 bases between. This CDR3 region has 15 residues.

This sequence joins TRBV14 and TRBJ1-6, with D hard to call. Germline assignment: CDR1 SGHDN and CDR2 FVKESK. CDR3 size: 13 residues. The V gene lost 0 bases and the J gene lost 13 bases, with 10 bases spanning the gap. The CDR3 is CASSQDLGSPLHF. DNA of the CDR3: TGTGCCAGCAGCCAAGACCTGGGTTCTCCCCTCCACTTT.

This chain links TRBV19 with TRBJ1-4, with D uncertain. Germline V gene sequence: CDR1 LNHDA, CDR2 SQIVND (reference sequence). This CDR3 has 13 amino acids. V was clipped by 2 bases and J by 7 bases, with 8 bases between them. CDR3 loop: CASSISAAEKLFF. CDR3 nucleotides: TGTGCCAGTAGTATATCGGCAGCTGAAAAACTGTTTTTT.

The chain carries TRBV29-1 and TRBJ2-5; D is possibly TRBD1 (5 bases). The CDR3 is made up of 11 amino acids. Trimming removed 3 bases at V and 5 bases at J, with 7 bases between. Looked up from germline, CDR1 is SQVTM and CDR2 is ANQGSEA. The CDR3 DNA sequence: TGCAGCGTTGATTCAGGGGAGACCCAGTACTTC. Its translation: CSVDSGETQYF.

J is TRBJ2-6 and V is TRBV5-4, with a possible D match to TRBD1 (6 bases). The CDR3 is made up of 17 amino acids. Germline CDR1 and CDR2: SGHNT and YYREEE (reference sequence). V lost 4 bases to trimming and J lost 4 bases, with 18 bases between them. CDR3 in DNA: TGTGCCAGCAGCCTGGGAGCCGCAGGGGTGGGGGCCAACGTCCTGACTTTC. Its protein product is CASSLGAAGVGANVLTF. Based on the CDR3 plus reference TRBV5-4 and TRBJ2-6, the full variable domain is ETGVTQSPTHLIKTRGQQVTLRCSSQSGHNTVSWYQQALGQGPQFIFQYYREEENGRGNFPPRFSGLQFPNYSSELNVNALELDDSALYLCASSLGAAGVGANVLTFGAGSRLTVL.